This T cell receptor beta chain stems from a study of blood T cell repertoires in COVID-19. Study-wide context: COVID-19 samples from acute and convalescent phases originated in the United States, Italy and Spain.

Clones were read by immunoSEQ multiplex PCR, and TCRdb kept only the in-frame ones, dropping some. Of 85,000 to 120,000 clones listed, 84% were seen once; the top ten hold 4% to 5.5%. The CDR3 runs to 14 residues. Trimming stripped 4 bases from V and 7 bases from J, with 13 bases between. The V gene's germline CDR1 is MNHEY and CDR2 SVGAGI. This chain uses TRBV6-5 with TRBJ1-4; a weak D match, TRBD1 (5 bases). Sample: peripheral blood. This receptor was identified in a human donor in a cohort sampled during active COVID-19. This CDR3 reads CASSSRVDGEKLFF. The CDR3 coding sequence is TGTGCCAGCAGTTCCAGGGTTGATGGTGAAAAACTGTTTTTT.